This T cell receptor (beta chain) was sequenced for a study of siplizumab effects on memory and regulatory T cells. Method: immunoSEQ multiplex PCR; TCRdb's copy keeps in-frame clones and lacks some. The sample includes over 95,000 clones, just under 95% seen only once; the top ten take over 0.15%. Looked up from germline, CDR1 is MDHEN and CDR2 is SYDVKM. The CDR3 covers 15 residues. Between the trimmed V and J ends, which lost 10 bases and 0 bases, there was a span of 15 bases. The source material was non-Treg CD4+ T cells sorted from blood. The sequence derives from a human donor in good health. The V and J genes are TRBV28 and TRBJ1-4, with D possibly matching TRBD1 (5 bases). This CDR3 reads CATRVGGPTNEKLFF. DNA for the CDR3: TGTGCCACCCGAGTGGGGGGTCCAACTAATGAAAAACTGTTTTTT.